The 8 T cell receptor beta chains presented below share a single source sample, sequenced in a study of T cells in Graves' hyperthyroidism and ophthalmopathy. What was amplified from RNA transcripts were TCR beta CDR3 regions. First-round RT-PCR of the TCR CDR3 relied on the HTBI primer set. Using its own MiXCR run on the multiplex PCR reads, TCRdb lists one record per CDR3 protein. Among approximately 520,000 distinct CDR3 sequences, roughly a quarter were seen once, and the ten largest hold 10% to 12%. Sequenced input: blood. These receptors came from a woman under 40 with Graves' ophthalmopathy.

The chain couples TRBV12-5 to TRBJ1-3; D unclear. V lost 7 bases, J lost 4 bases, and 11 bases lay in between. Germline V gene lookup returns CDR1 LGHNT and CDR2 FRNRAP. This CDR3 spans 13 amino acids. In nucleotides, the CDR3 is TGTGCTAGTGCCCCTGGAGGGGGAAACACCATATATTTT. Amino acids: CASAPGGGNTIYF.

This clonotype appeared a few times. V is TRBV19 and J is TRBJ1-3; 8 bases line up with TRBD1. With 7 bases clipped from V and 1 base from J, the junction kept 6 bases outside the gene matches. This CDR3 region has 15 residues. Germline CDR1 LNHDA, CDR2 SQIVND (reference sequence). CDR3 loop: CASTEQGDSGNTIYF. In DNA, the CDR3 is TGTGCCAGTACCGAACAGGGGGATTCTGGAAACACCATATATTTT.

This clonotype has only a few counts. This chain joins TRBV5-1 and TRBJ2-2, with 9 bases matching TRBD2. There are 17 residues in the CDR3. Germline V lookup: CDR1 SGHRS, CDR2 YFSETQ. V lost 4 bases and J lost 5; bases outside the gene matches: 12. CDR3 sequence (DNA): TGCGCCAGCAGCCCCTACTTAGCGGGGGCTCAGACCGGGGAGCTGTTTTTT. It is translated as CASSPYLAGAQTGELFF.

Only a few counts were recorded for this clonotype. The chain couples TRBV7-8 to TRBJ2-3; possibly TRBD1 for D (6 bases). The CDR3 extends over 13 amino acids. Germline V gene sequence: CDR1 SGHVS, CDR2 FQNEAQ. V lost 5 bases and J 7 bases, leaving 13 bases between the germline ends. CDR3 region: CASSTLQGNTQYF. The CDR3 DNA sequence: TGTGCCAGCAGCACCCTACAGGGAAATACGCAGTATTTT.

Many counts were recorded for this clonotype. This chain links TRBV15 with TRBJ1-5; D possibly corresponds to TRBD1 (5 bases). The germline CDR1 and CDR2 sequences are LNHNV and YYDKDF (reference sequence). This CDR3 has 13 amino acids. Trimming took off 8 bases at V and 6 bases at J, with 14 bases between the two ends. The CDR3 coding sequence is TGTGCCACCTCTGGGAGGGGAGGTCAGCCCCAGCATTTT. Translation: CATSGRGGQPQHF.

The chain joins TRBV6-5 to TRBJ1-5; D ambiguous. Germline CDR1 MNHEY, CDR2 SVGAGI. The CDR3 spans 13 residues. V lost 0 bases and J 7 bases, leaving 7 bases between the germline ends. The DNA for the CDR3 is TGTGCCAGCAGTTACTCGGGTGCACAGCCCCAGCATTTT. Its translation: CASSYSGAQPQHF.

This clonotype was recorded many times. The V gene is TRBV6-2 or TRBV6-3, the J gene TRBJ1-1; D unclear. CDR1 and CDR2 from the germline V gene are MNHEY and SVGEGT. This CDR3 contains 13 residues. Between the trimmed V and J ends, which lost 6 bases and 1 base, there was a span of 9 bases. This chain's CDR3 is CASRLSGNTEAFF. DNA for the CDR3: TGTGCCAGCAGACTCTCAGGGAACACTGAAGCTTTCTTT.

This clonotype came up many times. The chain couples TRBV7-8 to TRBJ1-5; unclear D gene. The V end lost 1 base, the J end lost 7 bases, and 14 bases lay between the germline ends. In germline, CDR1 is SGHVS, CDR2 FQNEAQ. This CDR3 has 15 residues. CDR3 bases: TGTGCCAGCAGCTTAGGAGGGCTAGGCCTCCAGCCCCAGCATTTT. It encodes CASSLGGLGLQPQHF. The full variable domain, with the rest looked up from reference TRBV7-8 and TRBJ1-5, is GAGVSQSPRYKVAKRGQDVALRCDPISGHVSLFWYQQALGQGPEFLTYFQNEAQLDKSGLPSDRFFAERPEGSVSTLKIQRTQQEDSAVYLCASSLGGLGLQPQHFGDGTRLSIL.